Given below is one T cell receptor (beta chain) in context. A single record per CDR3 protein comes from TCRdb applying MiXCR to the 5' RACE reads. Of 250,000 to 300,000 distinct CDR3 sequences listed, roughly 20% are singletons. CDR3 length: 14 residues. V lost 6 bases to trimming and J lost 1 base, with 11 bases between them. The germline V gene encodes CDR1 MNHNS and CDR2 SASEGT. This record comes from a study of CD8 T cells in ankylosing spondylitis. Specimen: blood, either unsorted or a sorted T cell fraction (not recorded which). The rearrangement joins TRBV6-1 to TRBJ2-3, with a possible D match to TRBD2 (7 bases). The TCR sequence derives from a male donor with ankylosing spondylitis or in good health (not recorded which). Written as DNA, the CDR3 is TGTGCCAGCAGACCGGGGGGCGGCACAGATACGCAGTATTTT. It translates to CASRPGGGTDTQYF.